Presented here are 13 T cell receptor beta chains from one specimen sequenced in a study of T cells expressing NK-cell markers. TCRdb reworked the 5' RACE reads into one entry per CDR3 protein, no DNA. This repertoire includes 150,000 or so distinct CDR3 sequences. The material sequenced was blood T cells: a sorted CD56 or NKG2C T cell subset, CD4+ or CD8+ T cells, or bulk PBMC T cells (not recorded which). The receptors here all came from a woman aged 50 to 60 in good health.

The rearrangement uses TRBV7-6 and TRBJ2-1; TCRdb returns TRBD1, unconfirmable since there is no DNA. Germline V gives CDR1 SGHVS, CDR2 FNYEAQ. The CDR3 is 15 amino acids. The CDR3 here is CASSLVVGLPNEQFF.

This chain connects TRBV24-1 to TRBJ2-2; TCRdb's D gene call, TRBD1, goes unchecked for lack of DNA. The CDR3 runs to 15 residues. CDR1 is KGHDR, CDR2 SFDVKD, per germline. CDR3 sequence reads: CATSESSGYTGELFF.

V gene TRBV6-5 combines with J gene TRBJ1-1; no DNA is available, so the TRBD1 call from TCRdb remains unchecked. The CDR3 is 12 residues long. Germline loops: CDR1 MNHEY, CDR2 SVGAGI. This CDR3 is CASEGGNTEAFF.

V gene TRBV27 combines with J gene TRBJ1-2. The CDR3 spans 15 residues. The germline V gene has CDR1 MNHEY and CDR2 SMNVEV (reference sequence). CDR3 sequence: CASSLFGPRDYGYTF.

The chain uses TRBV18 and TRBJ2-2; with no DNA, the TCRdb D assignment of TRBD1 cannot be verified. CDR3 length: 18 residues. From germline, CDR1 is KGHSH and CDR2 LQKENI. This CDR3 reads CASSPWTGGSTNTGELFF. Drawing the rest from reference TRBV18 and TRBJ2-2, the complete variable domain is NAGVMQNPRHLVRRRGQEARLRCSPMKGHSHVYWYRQLPEEGLKFMVYLQKENIIDESGMPKERFSAEFPKEGPSILRIQQVVRGDSAAYFCASSPWTGGSTNTGELFFGEGSRLTVL.

J is TRBJ2-3 and V is TRBV19; without DNA, the TCRdb call of TRBD2 cannot be checked. The CDR3 length is 13 residues. CDR1 and CDR2 from the germline V gene are LNHDA and SQIVND (reference sequence). This chain's CDR3 is CASSMTAADTQYF.

This chain connects TRBV27 to TRBJ2-3. Germline V gives CDR1 MNHEY, CDR2 SMNVEV (reference sequence). CDR3 length equals 15 residues. CDR3 amino acids: CASSFHTLYTDTQYF.

The chain couples TRBV4-2 to TRBJ1-1. CDR1 is LGHNA and CDR2 is YNFKEQ in the germline V gene. This CDR3 contains 13 residues. The CDR3: CASSQEEWAEAFF.

This chain joins TRBV11-1 and TRBJ1-1. CDR1 and CDR2 (germline): SGHAT, FQDESV (reference sequence). This CDR3 region has 15 residues. The CDR3 reads CASSLSTRANTEAFF.

This chain uses TRBV9 with TRBJ2-2. This CDR3 region has 13 residues. CDR1 SGDLS and CDR2 YYNGEE come from the germline V gene. The CDR3 here is CASSVTSAGELFF.

This chain links TRBV4-1 with TRBJ2-2; the D call from TCRdb, TRBD1, cannot be confirmed without DNA. This CDR3 region has 17 residues. Germline V gene lookup returns CDR1 MGHRA and CDR2 YSYEKL. CDR3 sequence: CASSQDPPTGYTGELFF.

The chain carries TRBV2 and TRBJ2-1; TCRdb designates TRBD1, a call that cannot be tested without DNA. CDR3 size: 15 residues. Germline CDR1 reads SNHLY; CDR2 reads FYNNEI. CDR3 protein: CASRAAALPGDEQFF. The full variable domain, with the rest looked up from reference TRBV2 and TRBJ2-1, is EPEVTQTPSHQVTQMGQEVILRCVPISNHLYFYWYRQILGQKVEFLVSFYNNEISEKSEIFDDQFSVERPDGSNFTLKIRSTKLEDSAMYFCASRAAALPGDEQFFGPGTRLTVL.

The chain combines TRBV19 with TRBJ2-7. Germline loops: CDR1 LNHDA, CDR2 SQIVND (reference sequence). This CDR3 has 13 amino acids. The CDR3 sequence is CASSISAPYEQYF.